This entry is about one TCR beta chain. Its matching antigen is unknown. This specimen comes from a study of T-cell reconstitution after alpha-beta-depleted transplantation in children. TCRbeta library construction was performed incorporating unique molecular identifiers. TCRdb called the PCR reads again in MiXCR, with one record for every CDR3 protein. This sample has about 590,000 distinct CDR3 sequences; 10% to 15% occur once, and the top ten carry about 2.2%. V shed 0 bases, J shed 3 bases, and the junction held 10 bases outside the gene matches. The germline V gene encodes CDR1 SGHAT and CDR2 FQNNGV. CDR3 length: 19 amino acids. Whole-study results and caveats: The authors attributed T-cell counts and diversity one year after transplant mostly to newly produced T cells. About two months after transplant, alpha-beta T cells reportedly came from several hundred expanded graft clones.

Sequencing used PBMCs, mostly from graft donor cells, obtained 360 days after TCRalphabeta/CD19-depleted stem cell transplant. This TCR derives from a male patient aged 10 to 17 who had a stem cell transplant for acute myeloid leukemia, so the T cells may come from the graft donor. The chain recombines TRBV11-2 with TRBJ2-7; 14 bases agree with TRBD2. The CDR3, as DNA: TGTGCCAGCAGCTTAGATCTGGGGACTAGCGGGAGTTGGAACTACGAGCAGTACTTC. Translated, it gives CASSLDLGTSGSWNYEQYF.